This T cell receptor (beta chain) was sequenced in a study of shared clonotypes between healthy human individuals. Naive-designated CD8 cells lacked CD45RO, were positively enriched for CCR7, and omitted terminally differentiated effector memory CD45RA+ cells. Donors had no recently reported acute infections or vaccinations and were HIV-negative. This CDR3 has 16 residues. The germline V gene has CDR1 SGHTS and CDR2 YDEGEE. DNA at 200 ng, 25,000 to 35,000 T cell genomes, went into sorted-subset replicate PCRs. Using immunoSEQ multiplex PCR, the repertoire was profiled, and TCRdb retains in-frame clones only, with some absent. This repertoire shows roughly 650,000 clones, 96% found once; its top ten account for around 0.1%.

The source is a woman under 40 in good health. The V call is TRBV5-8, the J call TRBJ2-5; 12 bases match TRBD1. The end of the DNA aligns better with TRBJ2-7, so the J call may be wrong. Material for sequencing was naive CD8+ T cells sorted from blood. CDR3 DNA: TGTGCCAGCAGCCCCCTCCGGGACAGGGGGCCCTACGAGCAGTACTTC. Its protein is CASSPLRDRGPYEQYF.